The TCR beta chain under discussion was sequenced for a study of blood T cells in healthy people across ages. Through a sample-barcoded 5' primer and a J-beta primer mix, a second PCR was run for roughly 7 to 12 cycles. TCRdb reanalysed the 5' RACE reads using MiXCR and keeps one entry per CDR3 protein. The table shows around 1,000,000 distinct CDR3 sequences, with approximately 26% occurring only once. With 2 bases clipped from V and 2 bases from J, the junction kept 6 bases outside the gene matches. The CDR3 is made up of 17 amino acids. Germline V CDR1 and CDR2: MDHEN, SYDVKM. These data were also filed under a second study, of T cells of mothers and their children.

Material for sequencing was blood. The TCR sequence derives from a girl aged 2 to 10 in good health. V and J are TRBV28 and TRBJ2-3, with 11 positions matching TRBD2. In nucleotides, the CDR3 is TGTGCCAGCAGTTTAACGGGACTAGCGGAGAACACAGATACGCAGTATTTT. It translates to CASSLTGLAENTDTQYF.